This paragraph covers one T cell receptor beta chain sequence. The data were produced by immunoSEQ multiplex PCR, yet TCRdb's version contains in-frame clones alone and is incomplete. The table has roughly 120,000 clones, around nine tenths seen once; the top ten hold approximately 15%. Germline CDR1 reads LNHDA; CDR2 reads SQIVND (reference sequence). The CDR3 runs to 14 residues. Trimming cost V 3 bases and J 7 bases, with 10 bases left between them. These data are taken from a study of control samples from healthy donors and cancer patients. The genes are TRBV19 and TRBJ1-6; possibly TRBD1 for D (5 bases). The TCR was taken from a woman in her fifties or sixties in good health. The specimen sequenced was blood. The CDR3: CASSIGGVNSPLHF. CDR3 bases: TGTGCCAGTAGTATCGGGGGGGTGAATTCACCCCTCCACTTT. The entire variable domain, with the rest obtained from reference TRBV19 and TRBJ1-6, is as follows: DGGITQSPKYLFRKEGQNVTLSCEQNLNHDAMYWYRQDPGQGLRLIYYSQIVNDFQKGDIAEGYSVSREKKESFPLTVTSAQKNPTAFYLCASSIGGVNSPLHFGNGTRLTVT.